One T cell receptor (beta chain) is described in this entry. The source of the sample is a study of cytomegalovirus exposure and HLA in healthy donors. Trimming at V came to 3 bases and at J to 4 bases, leaving 2 bases not matched to a gene. The CDR3 sequence is 14 residues long. Germline V lookup: CDR1 SGHAT, CDR2 FQNNGV. It was with 60 Vbeta and 13 Jbeta primers that the PCR ran. Here immunoSEQ multiplex PCR was the method, and the copy in TCRdb shows in-frame clones only, minus some. Of 130,000 or so clones in the sample, over 60% were seen once. The sequencing input was PBMCs. This chain joins TRBV11-2 and TRBJ1-5; 8 nucleotides match TRBD1. This sequence originates from a male donor in good health and CMV-seropositive. The CDR3 is CASSLGTGNQPQHF. The CDR3 DNA is TGTGCCAGCAGCTTGGGGACAGGTAATCAGCCCCAGCATTTT.